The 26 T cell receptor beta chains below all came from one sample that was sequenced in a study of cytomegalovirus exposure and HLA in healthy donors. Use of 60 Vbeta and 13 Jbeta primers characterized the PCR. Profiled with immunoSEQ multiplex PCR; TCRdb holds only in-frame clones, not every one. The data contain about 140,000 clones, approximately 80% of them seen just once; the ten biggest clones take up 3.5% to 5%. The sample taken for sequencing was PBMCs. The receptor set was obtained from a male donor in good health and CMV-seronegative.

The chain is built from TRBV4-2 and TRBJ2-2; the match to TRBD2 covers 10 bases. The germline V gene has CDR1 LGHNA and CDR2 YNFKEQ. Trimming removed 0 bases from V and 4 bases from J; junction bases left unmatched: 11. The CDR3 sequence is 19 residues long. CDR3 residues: CASSQERLAGVIVTGELFF. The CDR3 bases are TGTGCCAGCAGCCAAGAGAGGCTAGCGGGGGTCATAGTCACCGGGGAGCTGTTTTTT.

The CDR3 loop is CASSRPGQAINEQFF. The CDR3 DNA reads as TGTGCCAGCAGTCGTCCGGGACAGGCGATCAATGAGCAGTTCTTC. This chain connects TRBV27 to TRBJ2-1, with 8 bases that match TRBD1. The V gene's germline CDR1 is MNHEY and CDR2 SMNVEV (reference sequence). This CDR3 comprises 15 residues. The junction had 9 bases not matched to a gene; V was cut back by 5 bases and J by 6 bases.

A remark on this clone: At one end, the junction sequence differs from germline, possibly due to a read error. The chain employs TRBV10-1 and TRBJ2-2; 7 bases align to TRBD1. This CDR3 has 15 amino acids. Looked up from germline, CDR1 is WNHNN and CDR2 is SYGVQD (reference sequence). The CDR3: CANRPGQANAGELFF. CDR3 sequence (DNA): TGCGCCAACCGACCCGGACAGGCGAACGCCGGGGAGCTGTTTTTT.

CDR3: CASSLGRGGSYNEQFF. CDR3 in DNA: TGCGCCAGCAGCTTGGGTAGGGGGGGCTCCTACAATGAGCAGTTCTTC. The genes are TRBV5-1 and TRBJ2-1, with D possibly matching TRBD2 (7 bases). From germline, CDR1 is SGHRS and CDR2 YFSETQ. Trimming cost V 0 bases and J 0 bases, with 10 bases left between them. This CDR3 is 16 amino acids long.

This CDR3 is CPLGTGKGGRNTGELFF. The CDR3 region has the DNA TGCCCCCTCGGGACAGGGAAGGGCGGGAGGAACACCGGGGAGCTGTTTTTT. The genes are TRBV23-1 and TRBJ2-2; TRBD1 matches 9 bases. TRBV23-1 is marked as an open reading frame, function uncertain. The CDR3 length is 17 residues.

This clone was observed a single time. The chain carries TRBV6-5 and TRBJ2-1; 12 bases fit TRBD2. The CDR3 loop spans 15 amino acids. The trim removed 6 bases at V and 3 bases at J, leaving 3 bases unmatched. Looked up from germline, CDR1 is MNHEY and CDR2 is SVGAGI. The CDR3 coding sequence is TGTGCCAGCAGCCGGACTAGCGGGGACTACAATGAGCAGTTCTTC. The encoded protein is CASSRTSGDYNEQFF.

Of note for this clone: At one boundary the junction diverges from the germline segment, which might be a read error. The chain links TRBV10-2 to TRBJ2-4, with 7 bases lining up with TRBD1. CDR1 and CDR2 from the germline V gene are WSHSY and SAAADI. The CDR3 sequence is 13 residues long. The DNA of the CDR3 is TGCGCCAGCAGTCCGACAGGGCCAAACAGTCAGTACTTC. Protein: CASSPTGPNSQYF.

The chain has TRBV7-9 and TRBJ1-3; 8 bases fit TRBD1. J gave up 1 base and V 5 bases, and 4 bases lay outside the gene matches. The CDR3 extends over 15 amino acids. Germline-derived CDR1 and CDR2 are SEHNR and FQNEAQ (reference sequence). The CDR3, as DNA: TGTGCCAGCAGCGCAAGGACAGGGTCTGGAAACACCATATATTTT. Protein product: CASSARTGSGNTIYF.

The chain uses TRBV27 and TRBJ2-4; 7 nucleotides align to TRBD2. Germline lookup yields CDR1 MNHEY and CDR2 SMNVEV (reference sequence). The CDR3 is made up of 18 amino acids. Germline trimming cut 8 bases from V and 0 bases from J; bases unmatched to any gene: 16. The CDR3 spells CASPTSSLAGLAKNIQYF. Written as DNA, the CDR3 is TGTGCCAGCCCAACCTCCTCATTAGCGGGTCTAGCCAAAAACATTCAGTACTTC.

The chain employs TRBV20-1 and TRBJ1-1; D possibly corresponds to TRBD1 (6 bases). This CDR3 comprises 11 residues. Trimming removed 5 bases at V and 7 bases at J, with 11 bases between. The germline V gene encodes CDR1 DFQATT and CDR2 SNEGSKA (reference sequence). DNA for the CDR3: TGCAGTGCTTTCCGGACAGTTGAAGCTTTCTTT. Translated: CSAFRTVEAFF.

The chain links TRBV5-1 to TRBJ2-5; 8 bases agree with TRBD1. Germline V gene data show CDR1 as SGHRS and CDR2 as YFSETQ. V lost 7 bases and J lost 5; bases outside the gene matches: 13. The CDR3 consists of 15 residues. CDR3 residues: CASHPGQGGWETQYF. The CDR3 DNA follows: TGCGCCAGCCACCCCGGACAGGGTGGTTGGGAGACCCAGTACTTC.

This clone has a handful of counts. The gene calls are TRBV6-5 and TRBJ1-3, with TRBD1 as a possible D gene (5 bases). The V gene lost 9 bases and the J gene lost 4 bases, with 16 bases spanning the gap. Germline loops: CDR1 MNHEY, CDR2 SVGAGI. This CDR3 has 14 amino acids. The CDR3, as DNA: TGTGCCAGGGGGCGGAGGGAAAGCGGAAACACCATATATTTT. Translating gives CARGRRESGNTIYF.

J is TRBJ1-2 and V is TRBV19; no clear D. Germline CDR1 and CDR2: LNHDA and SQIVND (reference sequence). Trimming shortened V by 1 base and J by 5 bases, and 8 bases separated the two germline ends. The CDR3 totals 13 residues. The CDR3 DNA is TGTGCCAGTAGTATAGTTGGCACATATGGCTACACCTTC. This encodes CASSIVGTYGYTF. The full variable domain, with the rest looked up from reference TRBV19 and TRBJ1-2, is DGGITQSPKYLFRKEGQNVTLSCEQNLNHDAMYWYRQDPGQGLRLIYYSQIVNDFQKGDIAEGYSVSREKKESFPLTVTSAQKNPTAFYLCASSIVGTYGYTFGSGTRLTVV.

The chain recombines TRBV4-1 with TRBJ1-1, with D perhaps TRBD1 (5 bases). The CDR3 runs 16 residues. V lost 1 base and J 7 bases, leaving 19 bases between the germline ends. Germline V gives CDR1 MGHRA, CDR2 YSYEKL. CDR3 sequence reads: CASSQGNRPQEFEAFF. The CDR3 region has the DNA TGCGCCAGCAGCCAAGGAAACAGGCCACAAGAATTTGAAGCTTTCTTT.

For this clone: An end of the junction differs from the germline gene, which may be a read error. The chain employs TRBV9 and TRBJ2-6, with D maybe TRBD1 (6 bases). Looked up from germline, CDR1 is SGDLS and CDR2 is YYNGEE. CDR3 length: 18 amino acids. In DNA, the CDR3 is TGTGCCAGCAGCCCCCCGACAGGAACGGGCTCTGGGGCCAACGGCCTGACTTTC. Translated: CASSPPTGTGSGANGLTF.

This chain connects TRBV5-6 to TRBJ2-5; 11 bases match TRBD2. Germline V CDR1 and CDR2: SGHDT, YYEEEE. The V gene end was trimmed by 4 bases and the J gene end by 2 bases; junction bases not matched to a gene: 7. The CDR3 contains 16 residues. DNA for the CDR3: TGTGCCAGCAGCCCGACGGGACTAGCGGCACAAGAGACCCAGTACTTC. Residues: CASSPTGLAAQETQYF.

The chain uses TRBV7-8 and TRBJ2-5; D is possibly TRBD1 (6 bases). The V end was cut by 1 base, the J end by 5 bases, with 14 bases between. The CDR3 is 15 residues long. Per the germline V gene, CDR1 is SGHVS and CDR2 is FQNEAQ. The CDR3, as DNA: TGTGCCAGCAGCTTAGGAGGGGGAAGGGTTGAGACCCAGTACTTC. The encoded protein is CASSLGGGRVETQYF.

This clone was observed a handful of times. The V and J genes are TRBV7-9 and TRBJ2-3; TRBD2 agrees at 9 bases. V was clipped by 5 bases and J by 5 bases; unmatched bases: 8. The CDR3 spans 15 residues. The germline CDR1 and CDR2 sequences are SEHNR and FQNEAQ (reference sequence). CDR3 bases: TGTGCCAGCAGCCCATATAGCGGGAGAGGAGATACGCAGTATTTT. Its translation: CASSPYSGRGDTQYF.

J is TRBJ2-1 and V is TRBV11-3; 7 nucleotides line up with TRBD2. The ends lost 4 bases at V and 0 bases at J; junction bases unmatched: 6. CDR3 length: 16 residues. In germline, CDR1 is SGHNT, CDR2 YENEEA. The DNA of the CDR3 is TGTGCCAGCAGCTCCGCCGGGAGGAGCTCCTACAATGAGCAGTTCTTC. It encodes CASSSAGRSSYNEQFF.

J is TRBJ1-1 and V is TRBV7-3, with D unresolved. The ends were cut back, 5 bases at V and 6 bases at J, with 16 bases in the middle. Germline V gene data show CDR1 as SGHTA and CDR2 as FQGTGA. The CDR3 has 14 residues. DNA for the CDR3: TGTGCCAGCAGCCCTAGCTCGGGCAGAGCTGAAGCTTTCTTT. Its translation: CASSPSSGRAEAFF.

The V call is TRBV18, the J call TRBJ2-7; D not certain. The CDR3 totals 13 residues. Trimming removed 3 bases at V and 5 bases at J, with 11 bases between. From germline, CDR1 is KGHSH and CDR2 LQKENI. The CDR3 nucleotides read TGTGCCAGCTCACCCCTCCCTGACAACGAGCAGTACTTC. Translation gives CASSPLPDNEQYF.

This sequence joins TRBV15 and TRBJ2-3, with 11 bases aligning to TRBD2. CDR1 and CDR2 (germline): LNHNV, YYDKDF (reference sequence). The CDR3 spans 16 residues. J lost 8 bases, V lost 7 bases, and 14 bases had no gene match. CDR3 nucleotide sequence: TGTGCCACCAACCTGACTAGCGGGGTCCCAGTTTGTACGCAGTATTTT. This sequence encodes CATNLTSGVPVCTQYF.

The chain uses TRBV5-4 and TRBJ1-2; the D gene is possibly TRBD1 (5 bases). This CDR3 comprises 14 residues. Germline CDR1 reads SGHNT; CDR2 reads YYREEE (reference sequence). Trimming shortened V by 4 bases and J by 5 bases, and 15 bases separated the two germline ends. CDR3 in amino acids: CASSNEQVFYGYTF. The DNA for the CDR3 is TGTGCCAGCAGCAATGAACAGGTTTTTTATGGCTACACCTTC.

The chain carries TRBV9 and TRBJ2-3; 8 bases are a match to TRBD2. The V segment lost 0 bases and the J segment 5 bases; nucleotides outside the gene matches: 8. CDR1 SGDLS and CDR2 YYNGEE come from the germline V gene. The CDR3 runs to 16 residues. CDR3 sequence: CASSVAAGGRGDTQYF. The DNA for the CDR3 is TGTGCCAGCAGCGTAGCTGCGGGGGGTCGGGGAGATACGCAGTATTTT.

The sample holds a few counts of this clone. The CDR3 reads CASSGQGSNSPLHF. The CDR3 DNA follows: TGTGCCAGCAGTGGGCAGGGAAGCAATTCACCCCTCCACTTT. The genes are TRBV2 and TRBJ1-6; a possible D gene is TRBD1 (5 bases). V was pared by 4 bases and J by 7 bases, with 11 bases between. Germline V gives CDR1 SNHLY, CDR2 FYNNEI. The CDR3 is made up of 14 amino acids.

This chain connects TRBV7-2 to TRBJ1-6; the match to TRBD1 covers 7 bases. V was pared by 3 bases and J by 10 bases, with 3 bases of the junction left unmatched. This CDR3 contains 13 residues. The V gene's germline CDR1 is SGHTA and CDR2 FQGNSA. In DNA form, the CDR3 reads TGTGCCAGCAGCTTCTGGACAGGCTCACCCCTCCACTTT. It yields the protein CASSFWTGSPLHF.